The subject of this entry is one TCR beta chain. The sample belongs to a study of early stage breast cancer tumors. This CDR3 contains 16 residues. The germline V gene encodes CDR1 SGHDT and CDR2 YYEEEE. V lost 2 bases, J lost 7 bases, and 18 bases lay in between. Method: immunoSEQ multiplex PCR; TCRdb's copy keeps in-frame clones and lacks some. The sample lists approximately 17,000 clones, approximately 82% seen once, with under 2% in the top ten. This receptor was obtained from a person aged 65 to 85 with breast cancer. Material for sequencing was blood. The V and J genes are TRBV5-6 and TRBJ2-2; the D gene is possibly TRBD2 (5 bases). CDR3 region: CASSFQNLRGFGELFF. CDR3 DNA: TGTGCCAGCAGCTTTCAAAACCTACGAGGGTTCGGGGAGCTGTTTTTT. The complete variable domain, with remaining parts taken from reference TRBV5-6 and TRBJ2-2, reads DAGVTQSPTHLIKTRGQQVTLRCSPKSGHDTVSWYQQALGQGPQFIFQYYEEEERQRGNFPDRFSGHQFPNYSSELNVNALLLGDSALYLCASSFQNLRGFGELFFGEGSRLTVL.